The 18 T cell receptor beta chains below come from one sample, sequenced in a study of naive and memory T cell subsets. Their antigen targets remain unknown. Study findings and constraints: A few larger clonotypes appeared in naive repertoires, especially CD8, possibly memory cells re-expressing CD45RA.

An equimolar mix of two oligonucleotides served as the beta constant-region primer for TRBC1 and TRBC2. The ligated cDNA underwent four PCR rounds using SP2 and nested alpha and beta constant-region primers. One entry per CDR3 protein, called by TCRdb with MiXCR from the UMI-ligation and nested PCR reads. The top ten clones hold 2.5% to 3.5% of a sample with some 110,000 distinct CDR3 sequences, about 15% of them seen once. Source material: naive CD8+ T cells from blood. The receptors stem from a human donor in good health.

This clonotype was picked up a small number of times. The chain has TRBV6-6 and TRBJ2-5, with 10 positions matching TRBD2. The CDR3 loop spans 18 amino acids. Germline values: CDR1 MNHNY, CDR2 SVGAGI (reference sequence). The V gene end was trimmed by 0 bases and the J gene end by 3 bases; junction bases not matched to a gene: 10. The CDR3 sequence: CASSYSNIASGRKETQYF. As DNA, the CDR3 is TGTGCCAGCAGTTACTCGAATATCGCTAGCGGGAGAAAAGAGACCCAGTACTTC.

The rearrangement joins TRBV20-1 to TRBJ1-1; D possibly corresponds to TRBD1 (5 bases). Germline V gives CDR1 DFQATT, CDR2 SNEGSKA (reference sequence). This CDR3 is built from 16 residues. Trimming took off 3 bases at V and 1 base at J, with 18 bases between the two ends. In DNA, the CDR3 is TGCAGTGCTAGTTCTCTCGAGGGGCAGGCGAACACTGAAGCTTTCTTT. It codes for CSASSLEGQANTEAFF.

The rearrangement links TRBV29-1 to TRBJ2-7; tentatively, D is TRBD1 (6 bases). The CDR3 is made up of 12 amino acids. The V gene's germline CDR1 is SQVTM and CDR2 ANQGSEA. V dropped 6 bases and J dropped 3 bases, with 12 bases sitting between them. The CDR3 coding sequence is TGCAGCGTAAAACAGGGTGACTACGAGCAGTACTTC. It translates to CSVKQGDYEQYF.

This clonotype was seen more than once but under ten times. The chain joins TRBV28 to TRBJ1-4, with 8 positions matching TRBD1. The trim removed 6 bases at V and 0 bases at J, leaving 9 bases unmatched. Germline V gene sequence: CDR1 MDHEN, CDR2 SYDVKM. This CDR3 comprises 17 residues. CDR3: CASSQIQGVATNEKLFF. The CDR3, as DNA: TGTGCCAGCAGCCAAATACAGGGGGTAGCAACTAATGAAAAACTGTTTTTT.

The J gene is TRBJ1-6, the V gene TRBV6-1; no clear D gene. The CDR3 has 14 residues. Germline CDR1 is MNHNS and CDR2 is SASEGT. The V end was cut by 6 bases, the J end by 6 bases, with 12 bases between. The DNA of the CDR3 is TGTGCCAGCAGGGTGGACGGACTTAATTCACCCCTCCACTTT. This encodes CASRVDGLNSPLHF.

The chain combines TRBV7-9 with TRBJ1-1; the D is unclear. Trimming pared 4 bases from V and 1 base from J, leaving 13 bases between. The CDR3 is 15 amino acids. Looked up from germline, CDR1 is SEHNR and CDR2 is FQNEAQ (reference sequence). CDR3 nucleotides: TGTGCCAGCAGCTCTGCCCGGGCCTCGAACACTGAAGCTTTCTTT. Encoded protein: CASSSARASNTEAFF.

In this sample, this clonotype turned up a few times. The chain carries TRBV29-1 and TRBJ2-1; D is possibly TRBD1 (5 bases). CDR1 and CDR2 (germline): SQVTM, ANQGSEA. CDR3 size: 15 residues. The germline V and J ends were trimmed by 3 bases and 7 bases, with 19 bases remaining between them. CDR3 loop: CSVEVAGLHPNEQFF. The CDR3 nucleotides are TGCAGCGTTGAGGTGGCAGGGCTTCATCCAAATGAGCAGTTCTTC.

The genes are TRBV5-6 and TRBJ2-7; TRBD1 is a possible D gene (5 bases). From germline, CDR1 is SGHDT and CDR2 YYEEEE. This CDR3 contains 13 residues. V lost 3 bases and J lost 4, with 11 bases in between. CDR3 nucleotide sequence: TGTGCCAGCAGCTGGGGCCCTACATACGAGCAGTACTTC. Encoded protein: CASSWGPTYEQYF.

This clonotype was counted between two and nine times. The chain has TRBV3-1 and TRBJ1-1; D is ambiguous. The CDR3 sequence is 14 residues long. CDR1 and CDR2 (germline): LGHDT, YNNKEL (reference sequence). Between the trimmed V and J ends, which lost 3 bases and 0 bases, there was a span of 8 bases. The CDR3 DNA follows: TGTGCCAGCAGCCAGAGTGTTATGAACACTGAAGCTTTCTTT. Protein: CASSQSVMNTEAFF.

This clonotype was seen only a few times. This rearrangement joins TRBV7-6 to TRBJ1-3, with TRBD1 as a possible D gene (5 bases). This CDR3 has 14 amino acids. The germline V and J ends were trimmed by 5 bases and 6 bases, with 14 bases remaining between them. Germline loops: CDR1 SGHVS, CDR2 FNYEAQ. The CDR3 sequence is CASSQTDQENTIYF. In nucleotides, the CDR3 is TGTGCCAGCAGCCAGACAGATCAGGAAAACACCATATATTTT.

This clonotype was seen only a few times. V usage is TRBV29-1 and J usage is TRBJ1-5; possible D gene TRBD1, 5 bases. This CDR3 spans 13 amino acids. CDR1 and CDR2 (germline): SQVTM, ANQGSEA. V was shortened by 6 bases and J by 6 bases, with 15 bases between the two germline ends. CDR3 region: CSVAEGLGQPQHF. CDR3 sequence (DNA): TGCAGCGTGGCGGAGGGGCTAGGTCAGCCCCAGCATTTT.

The chain employs TRBV27 and TRBJ2-2; 9 nucleotides agree with TRBD2. The CDR3 covers 18 residues. V trimming: 2 bases; J trimming: 2 bases; junction bases outside the gene matches: 9. CDR1 MNHEY and CDR2 SMNVEV come from the germline V gene (reference sequence). Here the CDR3 reads CASSLTAGGPKNTGELFF. The CDR3 coding sequence is TGTGCCAGCAGTTTAACGGCGGGGGGGCCCAAAAACACCGGGGAGCTGTTTTTT.

This clonotype was detected only a few times. The chain employs TRBV20-1 and TRBJ1-1; the D gene is possibly TRBD1 (5 bases). Germline loops: CDR1 DFQATT, CDR2 SNEGSKA (reference sequence). Trimming removed 0 bases from V and 1 base from J, with 12 bases in between. The CDR3 sequence is 15 residues long. Written as DNA, the CDR3 is TGCAGTGCTAGAGAGAGGGGCAGGACGAACACTGAAGCTTTCTTT. Translation gives CSARERGRTNTEAFF.

The chain couples TRBV4-2 to TRBJ2-7; unclear D gene. The CDR3 runs to 15 residues. Germline CDR1 reads LGHNA; CDR2 reads YNFKEQ. Trimming shortened V by 4 bases and J by 0 bases, and 13 bases separated the two germline ends. The chain's CDR3 is CASSRTAASSYEQYF. CDR3 nucleotides: TGTGCCAGCAGCCGAACGGCTGCGAGCTCCTACGAGCAGTACTTC.

The J gene is TRBJ1-4, the V gene TRBV20-1, with D unresolved. The CDR3 covers 14 residues. V was pared by 0 bases and J by 7 bases, with 12 bases between. Germline-derived CDR1 and CDR2 are DFQATT and SNEGSKA (reference sequence). This CDR3 reads CSARDQTPTEKLFF. In DNA, the CDR3 is TGCAGTGCTAGAGATCAGACCCCTACTGAAAAACTGTTTTTT.

This clonotype has just a few counts. J is TRBJ2-3 and V is TRBV11-1; 10 nucleotides match TRBD2. Germline trimming cut 6 bases from V and 2 bases from J; bases unmatched to any gene: 8. Germline values: CDR1 SGHAT, CDR2 FQDESV (reference sequence). The CDR3 has 16 amino acids. The CDR3 sequence: CASRPTSGTTTDTQYF. Here the CDR3 DNA reads TGTGCCAGCAGACCAACTAGCGGGACGACCACAGATACGCAGTATTTT. The full variable domain, with the rest looked up from reference TRBV11-1 and TRBJ2-3, is EAEVAQSPRYKITEKSQAVAFWCDPISGHATLYWYRQILGQGPELLVQFQDESVVDDSQLPKDRFSAERLKGVDSTLKIQPAELGDSAMYLCASRPTSGTTTDTQYFGPGTRLTVL.

This clonotype was picked up a small number of times. J is TRBJ2-5 and V is TRBV20-1; D may be TRBD2 (6 bases). Germline V gene sequence: CDR1 DFQATT, CDR2 SNEGSKA (reference sequence). Trimming removed 3 bases from V and 2 bases from J, with 19 bases in between. The CDR3 consists of 16 residues. CDR3 sequence (DNA): TGCAGTGCTAGTGAGAGCGGGCTCACGAATCAAGAGACCCAGTACTTC. This encodes CSASESGLTNQETQYF.

This clonotype has at least ten counts. V and J are TRBV7-9 and TRBJ2-7, with D tentatively TRBD1 (6 bases). The germline V gene encodes CDR1 SEHNR and CDR2 FQNEAQ (reference sequence). This CDR3 is 14 amino acids long. Trimming stripped 3 bases from V and 7 bases from J, with 16 bases between. CDR3 nucleotide sequence: TGTGCCAGCAGCTTGCTCCCGGACAGCCAAGAGCAGTACTTC. Encoded protein: CASSLLPDSQEQYF.